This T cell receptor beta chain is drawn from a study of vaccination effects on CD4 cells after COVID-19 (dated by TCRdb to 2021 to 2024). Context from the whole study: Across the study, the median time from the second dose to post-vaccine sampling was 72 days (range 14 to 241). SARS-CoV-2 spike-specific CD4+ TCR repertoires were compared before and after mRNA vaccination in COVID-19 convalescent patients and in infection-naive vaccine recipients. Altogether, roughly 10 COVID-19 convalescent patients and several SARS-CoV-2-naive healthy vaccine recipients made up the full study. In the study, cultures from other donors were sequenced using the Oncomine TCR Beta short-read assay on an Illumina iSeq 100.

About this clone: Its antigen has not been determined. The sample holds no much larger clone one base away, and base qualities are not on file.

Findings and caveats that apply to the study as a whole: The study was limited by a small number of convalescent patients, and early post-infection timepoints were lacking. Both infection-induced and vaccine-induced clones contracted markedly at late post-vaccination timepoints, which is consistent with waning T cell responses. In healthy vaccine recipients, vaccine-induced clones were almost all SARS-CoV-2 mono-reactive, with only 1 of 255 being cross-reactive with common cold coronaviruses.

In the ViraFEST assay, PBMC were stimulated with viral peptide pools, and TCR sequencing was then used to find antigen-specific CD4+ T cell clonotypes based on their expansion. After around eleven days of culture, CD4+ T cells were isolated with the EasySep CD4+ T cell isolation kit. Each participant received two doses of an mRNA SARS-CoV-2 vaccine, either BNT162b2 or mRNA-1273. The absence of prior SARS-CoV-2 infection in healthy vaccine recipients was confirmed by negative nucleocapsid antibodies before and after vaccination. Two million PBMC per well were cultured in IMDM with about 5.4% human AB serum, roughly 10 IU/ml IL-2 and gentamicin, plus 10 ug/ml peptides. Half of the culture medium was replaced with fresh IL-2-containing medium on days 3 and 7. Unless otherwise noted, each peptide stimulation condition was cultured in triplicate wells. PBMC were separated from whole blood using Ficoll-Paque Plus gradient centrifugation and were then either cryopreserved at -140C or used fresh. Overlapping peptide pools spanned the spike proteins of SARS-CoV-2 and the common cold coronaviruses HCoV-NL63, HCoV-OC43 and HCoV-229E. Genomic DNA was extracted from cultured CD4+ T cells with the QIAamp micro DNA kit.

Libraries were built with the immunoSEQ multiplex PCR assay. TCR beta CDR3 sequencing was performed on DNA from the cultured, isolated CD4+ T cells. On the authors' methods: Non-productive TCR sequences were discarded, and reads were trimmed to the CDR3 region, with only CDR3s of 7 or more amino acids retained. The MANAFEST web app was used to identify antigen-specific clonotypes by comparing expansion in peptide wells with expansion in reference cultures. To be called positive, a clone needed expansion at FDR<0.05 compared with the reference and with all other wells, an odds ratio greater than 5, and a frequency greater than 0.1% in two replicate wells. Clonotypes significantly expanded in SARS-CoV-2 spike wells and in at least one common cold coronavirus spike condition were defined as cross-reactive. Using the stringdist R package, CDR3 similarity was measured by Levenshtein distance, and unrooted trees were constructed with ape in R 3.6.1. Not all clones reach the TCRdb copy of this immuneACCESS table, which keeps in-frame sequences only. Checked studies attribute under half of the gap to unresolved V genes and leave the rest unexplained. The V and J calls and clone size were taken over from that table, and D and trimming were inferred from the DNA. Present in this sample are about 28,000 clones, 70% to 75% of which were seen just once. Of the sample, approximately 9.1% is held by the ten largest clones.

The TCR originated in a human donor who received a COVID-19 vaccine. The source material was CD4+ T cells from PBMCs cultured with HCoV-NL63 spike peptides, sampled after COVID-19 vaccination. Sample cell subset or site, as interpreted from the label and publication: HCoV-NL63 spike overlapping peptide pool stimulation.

CDR3 protein: CASSSAAGANEQFF. The sequenced DNA: TGTGCCAGCAGTTCCGCGGCAGGGGCCAATGAGCAGTTCTTC. The receptor chain draws on TRBV6-2 or TRBV6-3 and TRBJ2-1; TRBD1 is a possible D gene, resting on 6 matching bases. The CDR1 and CDR2 encoded by the germline V gene are MNHEY and SVGEGT. CDR3 length: 14 amino acids, cysteine to phenylalanine. Only the CDR3 DNA is retained, 42 bases long and in frame from the first base. The junction carries 13 bases between V and J, which are trimmed by 4 bases and 6 bases respectively.